Each of the 21 T cell receptor beta chains below was sequenced from the same sample in a study of T cells after yellow fever vaccination. TCRdb re-analysed the 5' RACE reads in MiXCR, keeping a single row per CDR3 protein. This sample has 310,000 or so distinct CDR3 sequences, with around 6.8% found just once. Sequencing used PBMCs, obtained roughly 47 days after the first yellow fever vaccination. All receptors come from a man younger than 30 who received the YFV17D yellow fever vaccine.

V gene TRBV19 combines with J gene TRBJ2-7, with 8 bases lining up with TRBD2. Unmatched junction bases numbered 6, after V lost 3 bases and J lost 2 bases. The CDR3 has 15 amino acids. Germline V CDR1 and CDR2: LNHDA, SQIVND (reference sequence). CDR3 protein: CASSIAGGPTYEQYF. The CDR3 nucleotides read TGTGCCAGTAGTATCGCGGGGGGCCCCACCTACGAGCAGTACTTC.

Only a few counts were recorded for this clonotype. The V and J genes are TRBV28 and TRBJ1-6; no firm D call. V dropped 8 bases and J dropped 7 bases, with 12 bases sitting between them. This CDR3 has 13 residues. Germline CDR1 MDHEN, CDR2 SYDVKM. The CDR3 nucleotides read TGTGCCAGCCGGGTCAGCTTAAATTCACCCCTCCACTTT. Amino acids: CASRVSLNSPLHF.

This clonotype was found many times. This chain uses TRBV7-2 with TRBJ2-5; D gene unclear. Germline loops: CDR1 SGHTA, CDR2 FQGNSA. V was shortened by 6 bases and J by 3 bases, with 11 bases between the two germline ends. This CDR3 is built from 13 residues. CDR3 DNA: TGTGCCAGCAGACGCTTAGCCGAAGAGACCCAGTACTTC. This codes for CASRRLAEETQYF.

J is TRBJ2-5 and V is TRBV4-1; 8 bases line up with TRBD2. In germline, CDR1 is MGHRA, CDR2 YSYEKL. V trimming: 3 bases; J trimming: 10 bases; junction bases outside the gene matches: 7. The CDR3 spans 13 residues. This CDR3 reads CASSQDSGTYQYF. CDR3 nucleotide sequence: TGCGCCAGCAGCCAGGATAGCGGGACCTACCAGTACTTC.

This chain uses TRBV10-3 with TRBJ1-5; 7 bases agree with TRBD1. Trimming at V came to 5 bases and at J to 6 bases, leaving 7 bases not matched to a gene. The CDR3 covers 14 residues. Germline CDR1 and CDR2: ENHRY and SYGVKD. The CDR3 sequence: CAISPDRVSQPQHF. For the CDR3, the DNA is TGTGCCATCAGTCCCGACAGGGTGAGTCAGCCCCAGCATTTT.

Only a few counts were recorded for this clonotype. The chain links TRBV5-6 to TRBJ2-5; D may match TRBD1 or TRBD2 (7 bases each). V gave up 7 bases and J gave up 3 bases, with 19 bases separating them. Germline CDR1 SGHDT, CDR2 YYEEEE. The CDR3 consists of 15 residues. The CDR3 region has the DNA TGTGCCAGCCAGGGGGAAGGGGGGGGAAAAGAGACCCAGTACTTC. Translation: CASQGEGGGKETQYF.

There are many counts of this clonotype. The V call is TRBV6-1, the J call TRBJ2-7; TRBD2 matches at 10 bases. The CDR3 has 15 amino acids. Germline V lookup: CDR1 MNHNS, CDR2 SASEGT. J gave up 3 bases and V 6 bases, and 8 bases lay outside the gene matches. The CDR3 loop is CASRPTSGADYEQYV. Here the CDR3 DNA reads TGTGCCAGCAGACCCACTAGCGGGGCGGACTACGAGCAGTACGTC.

The chain couples TRBV3-1 to TRBJ2-5; the D is unclear. Between the trimmed V and J ends, which lost 0 bases and 1 base, there was a span of 6 bases. Germline assignment: CDR1 LGHDT and CDR2 YNNKEL (reference sequence). The CDR3 extends over 14 amino acids. The CDR3 bases are TGTGCCAGCAGCCAAGAAGGAGCCCAAGAGACCCAGTACTTC. It encodes CASSQEGAQETQYF.

This rearrangement joins TRBV6-1 to TRBJ1-3; D might be TRBD1 (5 bases). V lost 2 bases to trimming and J lost 0 bases, with 8 bases between them. The germline gives CDR1 MNHNS, CDR2 SASEGT. The CDR3 contains 15 residues. The CDR3 reads CASSETGDSGNTIYF. CDR3 coding DNA: TGTGCCAGCAGTGAAACGGGGGACTCTGGAAACACCATATATTTT.

Only a few counts were recorded for this clonotype. The gene calls are TRBV18 and TRBJ2-1; D is unclear. V dropped 3 bases and J dropped 6 bases, with 6 bases sitting between them. CDR3 size: 12 residues. Germline assignment: CDR1 KGHSH and CDR2 LQKENI. DNA for the CDR3: TGTGCCAGCTCACCGAGGTTCAATGAGCAGTTCTTC. Amino acid sequence: CASSPRFNEQFF.

This chain links TRBV30 with TRBJ2-1; 14 bases align to TRBD2. The J segment lost 10 bases and the V segment lost 5 bases, leaving 7 bases of the junction unmatched. Germline V lookup: CDR1 GTSNPN, CDR2 SVGIG (reference sequence). The CDR3 loop spans 14 amino acids. CDR3 sequence (DNA): TGTGCCTGGGAGACTAGCGGGGGGGCAGGGGAGCAGTTCTTC. Its translation is CAWETSGGAGEQFF.

This chain joins TRBV18 and TRBJ1-1; no definite D call. Looked up from germline, CDR1 is KGHSH and CDR2 is LQKENI. With 0 bases removed from V and 1 base from J, the gap between germline ends came to 6 bases. The CDR3 runs 14 residues. CDR3 sequence reads: CASSPPGWNTEAFF. The CDR3 bases are TGTGCCAGCTCACCACCGGGATGGAACACTGAAGCTTTCTTT.

There are a few counts of this clonotype. As DNA, the CDR3 is TGTGCCAGCAGCCTAGGGGGTGTAGTAAGGGAGACCCAGTACTTC. The encoded protein is CASSLGGVVRETQYF. The rearrangement joins TRBV9 to TRBJ2-5, with D perhaps matching TRBD1 (6 bases). With 4 bases removed from V and 5 bases from J, the gap between germline ends came to 18 bases. The length of the CDR3 is 15 residues. Germline V CDR1 and CDR2: SGDLS, YYNGEE.

This clonotype occurred a few times. In nucleotides, the CDR3 is TGTGCCAGCTCACCACCGACAGGGGTGGCCTACAATGAGCAGTTCTTC. The encoded protein is CASSPPTGVAYNEQFF. The V and J genes are TRBV18 and TRBJ2-1; 8 bases match TRBD1. The CDR3 is made up of 16 amino acids. The V gene's germline CDR1 is KGHSH and CDR2 LQKENI. V was clipped by 0 bases and J by 2 bases; unmatched bases: 3.

This clonotype was found many times. The chain combines TRBV4-3 with TRBJ2-7; 7 bases match TRBD1. CDR1 and CDR2 from the germline V gene are LGHNA and YSLEER. The CDR3 extends over 15 amino acids. V was pared by 4 bases and J by 4 bases, with 10 bases of the junction left unmatched. CDR3 residues: CASSLTPTGQYEQYF. CDR3 nucleotides: TGCGCCAGCAGCCTTACCCCGACAGGGCAATACGAGCAGTACTTC.

The chain joins TRBV6-8 to TRBJ2-7; TRBD1 agrees at 7 bases. Germline V gene data show CDR1 as MNHGY and CDR2 as SAAAGT. Germline trimming cut 6 bases from V and 2 bases from J; bases unmatched to any gene: 4. CDR3 size: 13 residues. The CDR3, as DNA: TGTGCCAGCAGAGAGGGGGCGACCTACGAGCAGTACTTC. This sequence encodes CASREGATYEQYF.

This clonotype has only a few counts. V is TRBV4-1 and J is TRBJ1-2; a weak D match, TRBD1 (6 bases). The length of the CDR3 is 14 residues. Looked up from germline, CDR1 is MGHRA and CDR2 is YSYEKL. V was shortened by 4 bases and J by 3 bases, with 12 bases between the two germline ends. The CDR3 sequence: CASSPSGADYGYTF. In DNA, the CDR3 is TGCGCCAGCAGCCCCTCGGGGGCGGACTATGGCTACACCTTC.

This clonotype has a handful of counts. This chain uses TRBV4-2 with TRBJ1-2; D is perhaps TRBD1 (6 bases). This CDR3 is 17 amino acids long. Trimming took 1 base from V and 0 from J, leaving 15 bases between them. Germline-derived CDR1 and CDR2 are LGHNA and YNFKEQ. For the CDR3, the DNA is TGTGCCAGCAGCCAAGCCCCGGACAGTCCTTCTAACTATGGCTACACCTTC. It encodes CASSQAPDSPSNYGYTF.

At least ten counts were recorded for this clonotype. V gene TRBV21-1 combines with J gene TRBJ2-7; the table's D call, TRBD1, has no DNA check behind it. TRBV21-1 constitutes a pseudogene. The CDR3 loop spans 20 amino acids. CDR3 coding DNA: TGTGCCAGCACCCTTAAAGGTCTGCGAGATCGGGACAGGGCTCTCTACGAGCAGTACGTC. Its translation is CASTLKGLRDRDRALYEQYV.

The table lists this clonotype with many counts. V and J are TRBV25-1 and TRBJ2-3, with D hard to call. The V gene lost 6 bases and the J gene lost 5 bases, with 9 bases spanning the gap. This CDR3 has 12 amino acids. The germline V gene encodes CDR1 MGHDK and CDR2 SYGVNS. The CDR3 region has the DNA TGTGCCAGCAGGGGTCTGGAAGATACGCAGTATTTT. Translation gives CASRGLEDTQYF.

This clonotype came up once. The V and J genes are TRBV7-2 and TRBJ2-5; D possibly corresponds to TRBD2 (5 bases). The CDR3 length is 13 residues. V was pared by 6 bases and J by 4 bases, with 12 bases between. Germline V gene data show CDR1 as SGHTA and CDR2 as FQGNSA. As DNA, the CDR3 is TGTGCCAGCAGGCTACTAGAACGAGAGACCCAGTACTTC. This encodes CASRLLERETQYF.